This TCR beta chain was identified in a study of T cells in Graves' hyperthyroidism and ophthalmopathy. Study results and caveats: The model's output predicted ophthalmopathy at a median of 6.5 months prior to onset. In the analysis, a 13 V-J model separated ophthalmopathy from stable hyperthyroidism.

RNA transcripts provided the source from which TCR beta CDR3 regions were amplified. HTBI primers were used for first-round RT-PCR of the TCR CDR3. MiXCR, applied by TCRdb to the multiplex PCR reads, yields one record per CDR3 protein. This table holds around 350,000 distinct CDR3 sequences, around a quarter found once. CDR3 length: 16 amino acids. With 1 base removed from V and 4 bases from J, the gap between germline ends came to 19 bases. CDR1 is DFQATT and CDR2 is SNEGSKA in the germline V gene (reference sequence). Subjects aged 18 to 65 presented with newly diagnosed hyperthyroidism of less than 2 months' duration. Each 10 ml fresh peripheral blood draw supplied the PBMCs. Concerning this clonotype: Its specificity is not known.

V gene TRBV20-1 combines with J gene TRBJ2-5; D perhaps matches TRBD1 (7 bases). The sequence derives from a middle-aged man with Graves' hyperthyroidism. Sequencing was performed on blood. Written as DNA, the CDR3 is TGCAGTGCTAGAGGGCCCCGGGCAGGGGGGCCAGAGACCCAGTACTTC. Its translation is CSARGPRAGGPETQYF.